The sequence of this T cell receptor beta chain was determined in a study of blood T cell repertoires in COVID-19. Study-level background: Sample material is recorded as cDNA or gDNA derived from T cells, B-cell-depleted T cells, or PBMCs.

Per the study methods: How many nucleated cells were present was estimated from reference gene primer amplification. Assay: immunoSEQ multiplex PCR; the TCRdb copy retains only in-frame clones and omits some. That table supplies the V and J calls and clone size; D and trimming were determined from the DNA. This table holds about 19,000 clones, 65% to 90% found once. This CDR3 is built from 14 residues. Germline assignment: CDR1 SGHTA and CDR2 FQGNSA. Trimming took off 2 bases at V and 3 bases at J, with 10 bases between the two ends. The material sequenced was peripheral blood. This rearrangement joins TRBV7-2 to TRBJ1-1; TRBD1 is a possible D gene (5 bases). The TCR sequence derives from a man aged 80 or over with acute or convalescent COVID-19. The CDR3 is CASSLTRGYTEAFF. Written as DNA, the CDR3 is TGTGCCAGCAGCTTAACTCGGGGGTACACTGAAGCTTTCTTT. Complete variable domain (other parts from reference TRBV7-2 and TRBJ1-1): GAGVSQSPSNKVTEKGKDVELRCDPISGHTALYWYRQSLGQGLEFLIYFQGNSAPDKSGLPSDRFSAERTGGSVSTLTIQRTQQEDSAVYLCASSLTRGYTEAFFGQGTRLTVV.